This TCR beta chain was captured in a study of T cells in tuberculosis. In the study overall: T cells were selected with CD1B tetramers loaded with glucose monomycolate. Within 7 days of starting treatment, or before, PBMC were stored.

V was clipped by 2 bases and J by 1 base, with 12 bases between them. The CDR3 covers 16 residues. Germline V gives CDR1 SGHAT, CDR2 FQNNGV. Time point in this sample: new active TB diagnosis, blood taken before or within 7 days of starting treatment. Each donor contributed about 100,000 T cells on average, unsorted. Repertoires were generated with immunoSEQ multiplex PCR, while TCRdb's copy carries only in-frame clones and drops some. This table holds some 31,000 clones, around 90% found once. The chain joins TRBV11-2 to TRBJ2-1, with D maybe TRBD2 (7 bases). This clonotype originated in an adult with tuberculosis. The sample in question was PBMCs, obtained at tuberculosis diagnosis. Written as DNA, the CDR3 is TGTGCCAGCAGCTTACTCAGGGGAGGGTCCTACAATGAGCAGTTCTTC. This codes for CASSLLRGGSYNEQFF.